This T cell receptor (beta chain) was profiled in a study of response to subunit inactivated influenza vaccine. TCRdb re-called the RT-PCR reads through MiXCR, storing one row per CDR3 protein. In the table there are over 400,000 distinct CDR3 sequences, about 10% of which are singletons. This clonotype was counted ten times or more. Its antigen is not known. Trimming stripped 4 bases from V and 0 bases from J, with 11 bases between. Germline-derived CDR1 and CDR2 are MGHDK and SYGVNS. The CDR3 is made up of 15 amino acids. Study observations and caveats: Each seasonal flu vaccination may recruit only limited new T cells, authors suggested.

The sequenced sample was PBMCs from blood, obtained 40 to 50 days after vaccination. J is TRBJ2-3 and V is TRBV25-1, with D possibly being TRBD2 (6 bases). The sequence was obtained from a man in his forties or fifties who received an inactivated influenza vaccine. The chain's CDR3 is CASSASGTSTDTQYF. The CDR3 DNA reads TGTGCCAGCAGTGCTTCCGGGACTAGCACAGATACGCAGTATTTT.